This T cell receptor beta chain was sequenced during a study of CD8+ T cells in alopecia areata. Study-level information: Treated individuals took tofacitinib by mouth, 5 to 10 mg twice daily. Study-level findings and limits: Although TCR sharing was seen in mice, sharing across patients was less clear, possibly for HLA-related reasons. Sequenced scalp T cells also include alphabeta T cells resident in normal skin.

Peripheral blood and lesional scalp punch biopsies were taken from alopecia areata patients. On this clone: Its antigen is currently unknown.

Extraction and reverse transcription of RNA yielded cDNA as the sequencing template. Assay used: immunoSEQ multiplex PCR; TCRdb lists only in-frame clones, some missing. The sample has 150,000 to 200,000 clones, about 63% seen once. This material consisted of CD4+ T cells sorted from blood, taken at week 0. The receptor was derived from a human donor with alopecia areata.

CDR3 sequence reads: CASSQGTVVQGGQETQYF. The CDR3 bases are TGTGCCAGCAGCCAAGGGACTGTTGTTCAGGGTGGACAAGAGACCCAGTACTTC. V usage is TRBV4-2 and J usage is TRBJ2-5; D possibly matches TRBD1 or TRBD2 (5 bases each). The CDR3 consists of 18 residues. V shed 1 base and J shed 2 bases, with 20 bases lying between them. CDR1 and CDR2 from the germline V gene are LGHNA and YNFKEQ.